What follows describes a single TCR beta chain. Measured with immunoSEQ multiplex PCR; TCRdb has only the in-frame clones, and not every one. The sample records millions of clones, approximately 94% being singletons. The sample comes from a study of shared clonotypes between healthy human individuals. About the research overall: Every donor yielded three CD4 naive, three CD4 memory, two CD8 naive and one CD8 memory plate.

V trimming: 0 bases; J trimming: 5 bases; junction bases outside the gene matches: 7. The CDR3 runs 15 residues. Germline lookup yields CDR1 SGDLS and CDR2 YYNGEE. CD45RO-negative cells were positively selected for CCR7, leaving out terminally differentiated effector memory CD45RA+ cells. None of the donors, who were healthy HIV-negative adults, had recently had acute infections or vaccinations. The chain recombines TRBV9 with TRBJ2-7; 8 bases agree with TRBD1. Sequenced sample: naive CD8+ T cells sorted from blood. The TCR comes from a man aged 18 to 29 in good health. For the CDR3, the DNA is TGTGCCAGCAGCGTAGTAGATGGACAGGGTCACGAGCAGTACTTC. It encodes CASSVVDGQGHEQYF.